This is a list of T cell receptor beta chains from one sample in a study of post-analysis software for immune sequencing data. Each CDR3 protein gets one entry after TCRdb re-called the PCR reads with MiXCR. This table has fewer than 700,000 distinct CDR3 sequences, around 40% appearing once. What was sequenced was blood. The receptors come from a girl aged 5-17 years with multiple sclerosis. CDR3s include the opening cysteine and the closing phenylalanine or tryptophan.

>TRBJ2-1|TRBV6-2/TRBV6-3|12
CASGTLYGEQFF
>TRBJ2-3|TRBV9|18
CASSVGLGLDASTDTQYF
>TRBJ1-2|TRBV12-3/TRBV12-4|14
CASSIAGTDYGYTF
>TRBJ1-2|TRBV6-2/TRBV6-3|12
CASRATNYGYTF
>TRBJ1-1|TRBV10-1|16
CASSESKWGGDTEAFF
>TRBJ2-5|TRBV4-1|16
CASSLRWGLEEETQYF
>TRBJ1-1|TRBV20-1|11
CSAGEGTEAFF
>TRBJ1-2|TRBV12-3/TRBV12-4|14
CASSSGQGSGGYTF
>TRBJ2-7|TRBV21-1|14
CASSKFHRAYEQYF
>TRBJ2-1|TRBV9|14
CASSVELLGNEQFF
>TRBJ1-2|TRBV12-3/TRBV12-4|13
CASSLTGLIGYTF
>TRBJ1-2|TRBV28|9
CASSLGYTF
>TRBJ2-7|TRBV5-1|14
CASSLDPQPYEQYF
>TRBJ1-6|TRBV5-1|13
CASSGPENSPLHF
>TRBJ2-7|TRBV7-2|14
CASSPQGAGNEQYF
>TRBJ2-7|TRBV4-1|14
CASSPPDRDYEQYF
>TRBJ1-1|TRBV5-1|15
CASRTARAPGNEAFF
>TRBJ2-1|TRBV20-1|12
CSARLADNEQFF
>TRBJ2-1|TRBV5-1|15
CASSLARGPLDEQFF
>TRBJ2-3|TRBV20-1|14
CSAIPAGYTDTQYF
>TRBJ2-4|TRBV30|13
CAWRGLAKNIQYF
>TRBJ1-2|TRBV11-2|14
CASSFSRNRAGYTF
>TRBJ2-1|TRBV6-2/TRBV6-3|14
CASSGGRQYNEQFF
>TRBJ2-5|TRBV20-1|15
CSARDSPGAQETQYF
>TRBJ1-2|TRBV20-1|12
CSAPRGGSGYTF
>TRBJ2-3|TRBV5-1|16
CASSPLTSGSSDTQYF
>TRBJ1-1|TRBV10-3|14
CAISRDTRGTEAFF
>TRBJ2-7|TRBV27|14
CASSPRGGIYEQYF
>TRBJ1-5|TRBV20-1|13
CSAGTGNNQPQHF
>TRBJ1-1|TRBV27|17
CASSLLRTGGRSTEAFF
>TRBJ1-2|TRBV10-2|14
CASSTDREIYGYTF